The clone carrying this T cell receptor (beta chain) has just a few counts. What it binds is not known. These data come from a study of T cells in Graves' hyperthyroidism and ophthalmopathy. Patients were aged 18 to 65, had disease duration under 2 months, and had newly diagnosed hyperthyroidism. Trimming removed 3 bases from V and 5 bases from J, with 14 bases in between. CDR3 length: 15 residues. CDR1 SGDLS and CDR2 YYNGEE come from the germline V gene. Amplification targeted TCR beta CDR3 regions from RNA transcripts. HTBI primers were used for first-round RT-PCR of the TCR CDR3. TCRdb independently ran MiXCR on the multiplex PCR reads; one entry per CDR3 protein. The sample shows 800,000 or so distinct CDR3 sequences, roughly 40% of them seen only once. Study-level results: Ophthalmopathy stood apart from stable hyperthyroidism in a 13 V-J model. The majority of expanded thyroid clonotypes above 0.001 also appeared in blood.

Sequenced: blood. The rearrangement joins TRBV9 to TRBJ2-2, with D maybe TRBD2 (6 bases). The clonotype was recovered from a man between 18 and 29 years old with Graves' hyperthyroidism. The CDR3 is CASSEGGAWTGELFF. CDR3 DNA sequence: TGTGCCAGCAGCGAGGGCGGGGCTTGGACCGGGGAGCTGTTTTTT.